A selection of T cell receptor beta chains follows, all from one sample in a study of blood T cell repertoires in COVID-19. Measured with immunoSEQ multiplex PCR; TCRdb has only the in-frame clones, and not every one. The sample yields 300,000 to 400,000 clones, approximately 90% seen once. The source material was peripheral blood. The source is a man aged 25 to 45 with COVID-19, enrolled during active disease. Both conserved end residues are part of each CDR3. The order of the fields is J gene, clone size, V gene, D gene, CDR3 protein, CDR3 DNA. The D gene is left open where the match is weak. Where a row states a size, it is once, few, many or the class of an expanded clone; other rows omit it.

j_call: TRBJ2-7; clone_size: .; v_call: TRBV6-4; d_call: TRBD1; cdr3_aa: CASSADRGSSYEQYF; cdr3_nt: TGTGCCAGCAGTGCGGACAGGGGAAGCTCCTACGAGCAGTACTTC
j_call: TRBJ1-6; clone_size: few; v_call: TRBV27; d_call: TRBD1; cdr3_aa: CASRGGYNSPLHF; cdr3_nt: TGTGCCAGCCGAGGGGGCTACAATTCACCCCTCCACTTT
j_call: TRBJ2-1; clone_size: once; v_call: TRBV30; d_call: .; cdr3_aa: CAWSGYTRGYNEQFF; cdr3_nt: TGTGCCTGGAGTGGTTATACTAGGGGGTACAATGAGCAGTTCTTC
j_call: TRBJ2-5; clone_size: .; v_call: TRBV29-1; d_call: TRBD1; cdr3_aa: CSLSFRTGGLETQYF; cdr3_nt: TGCAGCCTATCCTTTAGGACAGGGGGGTTAGAGACCCAGTACTTC
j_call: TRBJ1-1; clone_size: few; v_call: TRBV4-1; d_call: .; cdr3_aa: CASSQATGTFGTEAFF; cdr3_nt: TGCGCCAGCAGCCAAGCTACGGGGACTTTTGGCACTGAAGCTTTCTTT
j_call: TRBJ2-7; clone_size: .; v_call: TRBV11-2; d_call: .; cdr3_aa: CASSLDTTRSFGYEQYF; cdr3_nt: TGTGCCAGCAGCTTAGATACGACTCGCTCGTTCGGGTACGAGCAGTACTTC
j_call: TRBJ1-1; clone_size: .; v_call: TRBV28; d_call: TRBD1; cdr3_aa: CASEAGGVNTEAFF; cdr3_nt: TGTGCCAGCGAGGCAGGGGGCGTGAACACTGAAGCTTTCTTT
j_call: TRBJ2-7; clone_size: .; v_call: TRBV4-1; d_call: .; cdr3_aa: CASSQDQEAASSYEQYF; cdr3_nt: TGCGCCAGCAGCCAAGATCAGGAGGCTGCGAGCTCCTACGAGCAGTACTTC
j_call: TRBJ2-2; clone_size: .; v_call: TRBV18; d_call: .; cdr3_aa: CASFHAGSNTGELFF; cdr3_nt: TGTGCCAGCTTCCACGCGGGTTCGAACACCGGGGAGCTGTTTTTT
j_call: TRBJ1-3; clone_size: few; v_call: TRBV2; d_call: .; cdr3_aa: CASSGGQNPGNTIYF; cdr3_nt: TGTGCCAGCAGCGGGGGGCAGAACCCTGGAAACACCATATATTTT
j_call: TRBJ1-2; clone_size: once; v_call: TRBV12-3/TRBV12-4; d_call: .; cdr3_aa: CASSSGVPYGYTF; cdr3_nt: TGTGCCAGCAGTTCAGGGGTCCCCTATGGCTACACCTTC
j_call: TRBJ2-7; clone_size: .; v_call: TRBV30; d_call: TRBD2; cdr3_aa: CAWKLGGSSYEQYF; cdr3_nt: TGTGCCTGGAAACTGGGGGGGTCCTCCTACGAGCAGTACTTC
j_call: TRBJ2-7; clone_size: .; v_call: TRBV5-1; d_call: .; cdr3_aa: CASSLGSLGFEQYF; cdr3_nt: TGCGCCAGCAGCTTGGGGTCCCTCGGTTTCGAGCAGTACTTC
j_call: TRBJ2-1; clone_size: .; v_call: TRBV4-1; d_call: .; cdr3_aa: CASSQEASHLNNEQFF; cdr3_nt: TGCGCCAGCAGCCAAGAAGCCTCCCATTTGAACAATGAGCAGTTCTTC
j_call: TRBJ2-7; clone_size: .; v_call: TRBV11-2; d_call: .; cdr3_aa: CASSYTGSDSYEQYF; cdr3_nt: TGTGCCAGCAGTTATACAGGCTCTGACTCCTACGAGCAGTACTTC
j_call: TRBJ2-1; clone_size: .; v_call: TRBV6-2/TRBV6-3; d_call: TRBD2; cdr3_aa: CASSYSARLAGSNEQFF; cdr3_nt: TGTGCCAGCAGTTACTCCGCTCGACTAGCGGGTAGCAATGAGCAGTTCTTC
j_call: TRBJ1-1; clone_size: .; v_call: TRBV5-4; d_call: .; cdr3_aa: CASSLDPTGVEAFF; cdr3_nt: TGTGCCAGCAGCTTGGACCCGACAGGAGTTGAAGCTTTCTTT
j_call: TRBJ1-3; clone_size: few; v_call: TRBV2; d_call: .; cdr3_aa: CASSVVGTSLSGNTIYF; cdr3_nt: TGTGCCAGCAGCGTGGTTGGGACATCGCTCTCTGGAAACACCATATATTTT
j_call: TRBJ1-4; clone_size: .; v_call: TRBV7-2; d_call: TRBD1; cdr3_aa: CASSRQGAANEKLFF; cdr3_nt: TGTGCCAGCAGCAGACAGGGTGCTGCTAATGAAAAACTGTTTTTT
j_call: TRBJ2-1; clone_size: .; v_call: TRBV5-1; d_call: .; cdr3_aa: CASSLEGVAYNEQFF; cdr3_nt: TGCGCCAGCAGCTTGGAAGGGGTGGCCTACAATGAGCAGTTCTTC
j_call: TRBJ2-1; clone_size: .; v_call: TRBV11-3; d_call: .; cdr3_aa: CASSLGGAYNEQFF; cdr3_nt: TGTGCCAGCAGCTTAGGGGGAGCCTACAATGAGCAGTTCTTC
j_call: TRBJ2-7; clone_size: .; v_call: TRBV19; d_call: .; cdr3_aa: CASSIARPPGWRTYEQYF; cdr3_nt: TGTGCCAGTAGTATTGCCCGCCCGCCGGGCTGGAGGACCTACGAGCAGTACTTC
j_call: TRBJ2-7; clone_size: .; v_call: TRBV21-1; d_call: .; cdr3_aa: CASSSPGDREGYEQYF; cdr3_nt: TGTGCCAGCAGCTCCCCCGGGGACAGGGAAGGGTACGAGCAGTACTTC
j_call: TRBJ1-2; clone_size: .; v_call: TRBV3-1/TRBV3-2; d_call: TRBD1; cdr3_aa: CASSHRGRAEYGYTF; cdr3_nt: TGTGCCAGCAGCCACAGGGGGCGCGCTGAATATGGCTACACCTTC
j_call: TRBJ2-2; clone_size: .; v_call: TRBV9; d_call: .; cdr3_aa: CASSASGTPVSGELFF; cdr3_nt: TGTGCCAGCAGCGCCTCCGGGACACCCGTGTCCGGGGAGCTGTTTTTT
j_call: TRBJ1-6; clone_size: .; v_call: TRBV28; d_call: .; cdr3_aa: CASSKGLTYNSPLHF; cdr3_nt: TGTGCCAGCAGTAAGGGGTTAACCTATAATTCACCCCTCCACTTT
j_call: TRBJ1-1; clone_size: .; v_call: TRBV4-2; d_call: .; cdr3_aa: CASSQESDRRNTEAFF; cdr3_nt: TGTGCCAGCAGCCAAGAATCGGACAGAAGGAACACTGAAGCTTTCTTT
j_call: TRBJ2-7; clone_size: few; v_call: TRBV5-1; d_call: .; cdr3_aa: CASSLGAMRSYEQYF; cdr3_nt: TGCGCCAGCAGCTTAGGGGCCATGAGATCCTACGAGCAGTACTTC
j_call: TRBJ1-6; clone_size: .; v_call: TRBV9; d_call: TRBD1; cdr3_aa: CASSLNRGTGGLSPLHF; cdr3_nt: TGTGCCAGCAGCCTCAACCGAGGGACAGGGGGCCTTTCACCCCTCCACTTT
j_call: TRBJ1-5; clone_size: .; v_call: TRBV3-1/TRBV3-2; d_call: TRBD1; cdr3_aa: CASSPGTGNQPQHF; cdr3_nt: TGTGCCAGCAGCCCCGGGACAGGGAATCAGCCCCAGCATTTT
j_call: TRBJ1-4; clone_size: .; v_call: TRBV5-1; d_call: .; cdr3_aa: CASSFQGRAEKLFF; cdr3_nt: TGCGCCAGCAGCTTCCAGGGGCGGGCTGAAAAACTGTTTTTT
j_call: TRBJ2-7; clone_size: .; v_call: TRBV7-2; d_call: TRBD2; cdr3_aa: CASRQTSGSYEQYF; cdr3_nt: TGTGCCAGCAGGCAGACTAGCGGGAGTTACGAGCAGTACTTC
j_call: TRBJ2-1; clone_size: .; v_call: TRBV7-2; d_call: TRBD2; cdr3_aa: CASSFPGLAGGVLFF; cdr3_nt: TGTGCCAGCAGCTTTCCGGGACTAGCGGGGGGGGTTCTGTTCTTC
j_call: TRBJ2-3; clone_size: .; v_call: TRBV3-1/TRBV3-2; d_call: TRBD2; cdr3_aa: CASSPWTSGGFTDTQYF; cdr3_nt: TGTGCCAGCAGCCCTTGGACTAGCGGGGGTTTCACAGATACGCAGTATTTT
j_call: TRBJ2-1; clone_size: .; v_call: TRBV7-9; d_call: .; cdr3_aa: CASSLGAISSYNEQFF; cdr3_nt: TGTGCCAGCAGCTTAGGGGCCATCAGCTCCTACAATGAGCAGTTCTTC
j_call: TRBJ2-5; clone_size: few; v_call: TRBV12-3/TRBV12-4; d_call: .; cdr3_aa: CASRQDSQETQYF; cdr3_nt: TGTGCCAGCAGACAGGACAGCCAAGAGACCCAGTACTTC
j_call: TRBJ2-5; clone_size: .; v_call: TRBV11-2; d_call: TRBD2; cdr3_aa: CASSLEGPGLAGGPGETQYF; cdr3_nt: TGTGCCAGCAGCTTAGAAGGCCCGGGACTAGCGGGGGGGCCAGGGGAGACCCAGTACTTC
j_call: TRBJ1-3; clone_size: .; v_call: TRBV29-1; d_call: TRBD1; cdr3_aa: CSVEYFTGAGNTIYF; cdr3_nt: TGCAGCGTTGAATATTTTACAGGGGCAGGAAACACCATATATTTT
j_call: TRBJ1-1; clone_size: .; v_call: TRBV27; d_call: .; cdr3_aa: CASGSLVIGGMNTEAFF; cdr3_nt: TGTGCCAGCGGGTCGCTAGTCATTGGGGGGATGAACACTGAAGCTTTCTTT
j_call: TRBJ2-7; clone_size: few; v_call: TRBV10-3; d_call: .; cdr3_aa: CAIWDGSSYEQYF; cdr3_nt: TGTGCCATATGGGACGGGAGCTCCTACGAGCAGTACTTC
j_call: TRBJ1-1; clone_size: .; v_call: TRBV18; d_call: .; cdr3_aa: CASLGQMNTEAFF; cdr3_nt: TGTGCCAGCCTCGGACAGATGAACACTGAAGCTTTCTTT
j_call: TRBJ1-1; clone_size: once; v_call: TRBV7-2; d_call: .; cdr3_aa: CASSLVGTSNTEAFF; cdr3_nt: TGTGCCAGCAGCTTAGTGGGCACCTCGAACACTGAAGCTTTCTTT
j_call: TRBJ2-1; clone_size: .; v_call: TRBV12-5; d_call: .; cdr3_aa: CASGLVLSGRSYNEQFF; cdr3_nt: TGTGCTAGTGGTTTGGTACTGAGTGGTCGGTCCTACAATGAGCAGTTCTTC
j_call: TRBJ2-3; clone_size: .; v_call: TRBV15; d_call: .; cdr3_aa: CATSRSSQGSDTQYF; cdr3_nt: TGTGCCACCAGCAGATCCTCTCAGGGATCAGATACGCAGTATTTT
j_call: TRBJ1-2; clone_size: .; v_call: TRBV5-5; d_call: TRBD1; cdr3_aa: CASSHQSGQQGNGNYGYTF; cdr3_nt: TGTGCCAGCAGCCATCAATCTGGGCAACAGGGGAACGGAAACTATGGCTACACCTTC
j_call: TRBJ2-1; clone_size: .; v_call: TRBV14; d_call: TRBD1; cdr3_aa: CASSQGWGRGQGSYNEQFF; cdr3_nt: TGTGCCAGCAGCCAAGGCTGGGGCCGTGGACAGGGTTCCTACAATGAGCAGTTCTTC
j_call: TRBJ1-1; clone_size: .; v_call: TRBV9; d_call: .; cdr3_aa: CASSATLITGRAEAFF; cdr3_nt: TGTGCCAGCAGCGCTACGCTAATAACAGGGAGGGCTGAAGCTTTCTTT
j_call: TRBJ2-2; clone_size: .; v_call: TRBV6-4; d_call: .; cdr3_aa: CASSRQLTGELFF; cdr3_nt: TGTGCCAGCAGTCGACAGCTCACCGGGGAGCTGTTTTTT
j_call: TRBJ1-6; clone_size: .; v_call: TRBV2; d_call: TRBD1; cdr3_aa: CASSPGQGARYYSPLHF; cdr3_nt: TGTGCCAGCAGTCCGGGACAGGGGGCCCGCTATTATTCACCCCTCCACTTT
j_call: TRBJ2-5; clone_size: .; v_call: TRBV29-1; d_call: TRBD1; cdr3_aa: CSVEGTGETQYF; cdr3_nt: TGCAGCGTTGAGGGGACAGGGGAGACTCAGTACTTC
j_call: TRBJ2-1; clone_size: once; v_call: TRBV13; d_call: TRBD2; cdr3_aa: CASSLRGDYNEQFF; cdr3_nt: TGTGCCAGCAGCTTACGGGGGGACTACAATGAGCAGTTCTTC
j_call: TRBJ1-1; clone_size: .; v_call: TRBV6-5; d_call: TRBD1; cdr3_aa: CASSQSRDRVMGFF; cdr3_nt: TGTGCCAGCAGTCAAAGTAGGGACAGGGTTATGGGTTTCTTT
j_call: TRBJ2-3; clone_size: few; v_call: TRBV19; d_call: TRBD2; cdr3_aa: CASSIGTSAAGTDTQYF; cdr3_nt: TGTGCCAGTAGTATAGGGACTAGCGCCGCTGGCACAGATACGCAGTATTTT